This T cell receptor beta chain was recovered during a study of T cell responses to AZD1222 COVID-19 vaccine. Overall study findings and caveats: No repertoire was sampled before or during the peak T cell response, only after it. Possibly, clonal diversity was underestimated; donors were largely white British and included more females. AZD1222 recipients seropositive at baseline numbered only five or six. Two doses of AZD1222 preceded a rise in Spike-specific TCR breadth and depth.

Generated by immunoSEQ multiplex PCR, the TCRdb table keeps only in-frame clones and is missing some. The top ten hold about 4% of the sample, which has approximately 140,000 clones, 82% seen once. With regard to this clone: The antigen is unknown.

V was pared by 1 base and J by 7 bases, with 8 bases between. CDR3 length: 14 amino acids. The germline V gene encodes CDR1 LGHNT and CDR2 FRNRAP. The sample consisted of peripheral blood, taken on day 0 of MenACWY control vaccination. This clonotype was obtained from an adult in good health. The chain is built from TRBV12-5 and TRBJ1-6; tentatively, D is TRBD1 (5 bases). CDR3 protein: CASGLGQPNSPLHF. The CDR3 DNA follows: TGTGCTAGTGGTTTGGGACAGCCAAATTCACCCCTCCACTTT.